This T cell receptor beta chain was recorded in a study of T-cell reconstitution after alpha-beta-depleted transplantation in children. The CDR3 sequence is 13 residues long. The V gene lost 7 bases and the J gene lost 0 bases, with 7 bases spanning the gap. Preparation of the TCRbeta library used unique molecular identifiers. In TCRdb, the PCR reads were re-called with MiXCR into one record per CDR3 protein. The sample holds about 240,000 distinct CDR3 sequences, over 20% seen once. The receptor's source is a girl aged 2 to 9 with Fanconi anemia, due to receive a stem cell transplant. This sequence joins TRBV12-3 or TRBV12-4 and TRBJ1-5, with no clear D. This sample comprised PBMCs, obtained before TCRalphabeta/CD19-depleted stem cell transplant. The CDR3 reads CASKRNSNQPQHF. The CDR3 bases are TGTGCCAGCAAACGGAATAGCAATCAGCCCCAGCATTTT.